The 24 T cell receptor beta chains presented below share a single source sample, sequenced in a study of blood T cell repertoires in COVID-19. Clones were sequenced by immunoSEQ multiplex PCR, and TCRdb holds only the in-frame ones, with some missing. The repertoire has around 150,000 clones, 90% of them found once; the top ten carry about a sixth. Sample: peripheral blood. These receptor sequences come from a man aged 60-69 years with active or convalescent COVID-19.

V usage is TRBV14 and J usage is TRBJ2-1; 8 bases are shared with TRBD2. This CDR3 has 19 residues. The germline V gene has CDR1 SGHDN and CDR2 FVKESK. With V trimmed by 5 bases and J by 1 base, 16 bases remained unmatched. The CDR3 sequence is CASSYLGVAGSGSYNEQFF. DNA for the CDR3: TGTGCCAGCAGCTACCTCGGAGTAGCGGGGTCGGGATCCTACAATGAGCAGTTCTTC.

The rearrangement uses TRBV11-2 and TRBJ2-7; weak D call: TRBD2 (7 bases). Germline V gives CDR1 SGHAT, CDR2 FQNNGV. CDR3 length: 15 residues. Trimming took off 2 bases at V and 6 bases at J, with 17 bases between the two ends. The CDR3: CASSLRINREGEQYF. The CDR3 nucleotides read TGTGCCAGCAGCTTACGTATCAACAGGGAGGGCGAGCAGTACTTC.

V is TRBV7-2 and J is TRBJ2-5; TRBD2 matches at 11 bases. CDR1 is SGHTA, CDR2 FQGNSA, per germline. This CDR3 spans 16 amino acids. The ends lost 2 bases at V and 5 bases at J; junction bases unmatched: 7. CDR3 bases: TGTGCCAGCAGCTTAACGATAGCGGGAGGGTTGGAGACCCAGTACTTC. Protein: CASSLTIAGGLETQYF.

The chain's CDR3 is CASLAQGDTEAFF. The CDR3 coding sequence is TGCGCCAGCCTCGCACAGGGGGACACTGAAGCTTTCTTT. This chain connects TRBV5-1 to TRBJ1-1, with TRBD1 matching 8 bases. This CDR3 spans 13 amino acids. V shed 7 bases, J shed 3 bases, and the junction held 5 bases outside the gene matches. Looked up from germline, CDR1 is SGHRS and CDR2 is YFSETQ.

The V gene is TRBV9, the J gene TRBJ2-2; weak D call: TRBD1 (6 bases). CDR1 and CDR2 from the germline V gene are SGDLS and YYNGEE. CDR3 length equals 15 residues. V dropped 4 bases and J dropped 0 bases, with 10 bases sitting between them. CDR3 nucleotides: TGTGCCAGCAGCTTCGGGACACCGAACACCGGGGAGCTGTTTTTT. This translates into CASSFGTPNTGELFF.

This sequence joins TRBV5-4 and TRBJ2-2; the match to TRBD1 covers 8 bases. CDR1 and CDR2 from the germline V gene are SGHNT and YYREEE (reference sequence). Losses at the gene ends were 0 bases for V and 2 bases for J; bases not matched to a gene: 3. The CDR3 spans 16 residues. CDR3 protein: CASSLGGTGNTGELFF. CDR3 DNA: TGTGCCAGCAGCTTGGGGGGGACAGGAAACACCGGGGAGCTGTTTTTT.

This chain joins TRBV5-4 and TRBJ1-1; 8 bases fit TRBD1. In germline, CDR1 is SGHNT, CDR2 YYREEE (reference sequence). The CDR3 length is 14 residues. Losses at the gene ends were 0 bases for V and 5 bases for J; bases not matched to a gene: 3. Here the CDR3 reads CASSLDYRGTEAFF. For the CDR3, the DNA is TGTGCCAGCAGCTTGGACTACAGGGGGACTGAAGCTTTCTTT. Using reference TRBV5-4 and TRBJ1-1 for the parts outside the CDR3, the full variable domain is ETGVTQSPTHLIKTRGQQVTLRCSSQSGHNTVSWYQQALGQGPQFIFQYYREEENGRGNFPPRFSGLQFPNYSSELNVNALELDDSALYLCASSLDYRGTEAFFGQGTRLTVV.

The CDR3 loop is CASSSGPDTQYF. CDR3 bases: TGTGCCAGCAGTTCAGGGCCAGATACGCAGTATTTT. The V and J genes are TRBV27 and TRBJ2-3; D is perhaps TRBD1 (5 bases). The CDR3 length is 12 residues. V dropped 4 bases and J dropped 4 bases, with 6 bases sitting between them. Germline V CDR1 and CDR2: MNHEY, SMNVEV (reference sequence).

The chain employs TRBV5-1 and TRBJ1-2; 7 bases are shared with TRBD1. This CDR3 is built from 15 residues. Losses at the gene ends were 3 bases for V and 0 bases for J; bases not matched to a gene: 5. In germline, CDR1 is SGHRS, CDR2 YFSETQ. The CDR3 region is CASSSGQATNYGYTF. CDR3 bases: TGCGCCAGCAGCTCCGGACAGGCTACTAACTATGGCTACACCTTC.

The CDR3 reads CASSYGTVKNIQYF. The CDR3 coding sequence is TGTGCCAGCAGTTACGGGACAGTCAAAAACATTCAGTACTTC. The rearrangement uses TRBV7-2 and TRBJ2-4; 7 bases match TRBD1. Trimming removed 6 bases from V and 3 bases from J; junction bases left unmatched: 5. This CDR3 is 14 amino acids long. Germline V gives CDR1 SGHTA, CDR2 FQGNSA.

V and J are TRBV6-1 and TRBJ1-4; perhaps TRBD1 as D (6 bases). CDR1 is MNHNS and CDR2 is SASEGT in the germline V gene. Deletions cut 2 bases from V and 7 bases from J, with 26 bases between. The CDR3 contains 19 residues. In nucleotides, the CDR3 is TGTGCCAGCAGTGAATCGCCTGGCGGAGGTACAGGGCGAGGTGAAAAACTGTTTTTT. This gives the protein CASSESPGGGTGRGEKLFF.

The V gene is TRBV7-9, the J gene TRBJ2-4, with D possibly TRBD1 on 6 matching bases. CDR1 is SEHNR and CDR2 is FQNEAQ in the germline V gene (reference sequence). This CDR3 is 15 amino acids long. Trimming shortened V by 4 bases and J by 8 bases, and 18 bases separated the two germline ends. CDR3 sequence reads: CASSSWTEGKYIQYF. The CDR3 DNA is TGTGCCAGCAGCTCCTGGACAGAAGGGAAATACATTCAGTACTTC.

The rearrangement links TRBV18 to TRBJ2-7, with 13 bases matching TRBD2. Germline trimming cut 5 bases from V and 5 bases from J; bases unmatched to any gene: 6. Germline CDR1 is KGHSH and CDR2 is LQKENI. The length of the CDR3 is 15 residues. The CDR3 spells CASSYLGLAGDEQYF. As DNA, the CDR3 is TGTGCCAGCTCATACCTTGGACTAGCGGGAGACGAGCAGTACTTC.

This clone was observed a single time. The chain recombines TRBV5-1 with TRBJ1-1; TRBD1 matches at 8 bases. Germline V lookup: CDR1 SGHRS, CDR2 YFSETQ. With 2 bases clipped from V and 4 bases from J, the junction kept 4 bases outside the gene matches. The CDR3 extends over 14 amino acids. CDR3 DNA sequence: TGCGCCAGCAGCTTACAGGGGGTGAGCACTGAAGCTTTCTTT. Translated: CASSLQGVSTEAFF.

V gene TRBV2 combines with J gene TRBJ1-6; D may be TRBD1 (5 bases). V lost 4 bases and J lost 7, with 38 bases in between. The CDR3 is made up of 23 amino acids. Germline V gene lookup returns CDR1 SNHLY and CDR2 FYNNEI. CDR3 amino acids: CASSVGARPSRISSNRPNSPLHF. CDR3 sequence (DNA): TGTGCCAGCAGTGTAGGGGCCAGGCCTTCTCGTATTTCCTCCAACAGGCCCAATTCACCCCTCCACTTT.

This chain's CDR3 is CAWSVYRGYGYTF. The CDR3 coding sequence is TGTGCCTGGAGTGTTTACAGGGGCTATGGCTACACCTTC. V is TRBV30 and J is TRBJ1-2; TRBD1 matches 7 bases. The CDR3 is 13 residues long. Germline V lookup: CDR1 GTSNPN, CDR2 SVGIG (reference sequence). V dropped 0 bases and J dropped 4; count of bases not matched to a gene: 2.

The V call is TRBV6-6, the J call TRBJ2-7, with 11 bases identical to TRBD1. CDR3 length equals 15 residues. The germline V gene has CDR1 MNHNY and CDR2 SVGAGI (reference sequence). V was clipped by 6 bases and J by 2 bases; unmatched bases: 6. In DNA, the CDR3 is TGTGCCAGCAGAAAAGGACAGGGGGCTCCCTACGAGCAGTACTTC. It codes for CASRKGQGAPYEQYF.

This chain uses TRBV7-2 with TRBJ2-1; 7 nucleotides align to TRBD2. CDR1 and CDR2 (germline): SGHTA, FQGNSA. The V segment lost 1 base and the J segment 5 bases; nucleotides outside the gene matches: 8. The CDR3 runs 16 residues. CDR3 sequence: CASSLVGGSPDNEQFF. CDR3 DNA sequence: TGTGCCAGCAGCTTAGTCGGCGGGAGCCCTGACAATGAGCAGTTCTTC.

The chain is built from TRBV6-5 and TRBJ1-2, with D perhaps matching TRBD1 (6 bases). V was trimmed by 6 bases and J by 8 bases, leaving 13 bases between them. The CDR3 consists of 12 residues. Germline CDR1 MNHEY, CDR2 SVGAGI. The DNA of the CDR3 is TGTGCCAGCAGACTAGACAGGTCGGGCTACACCTTC. It codes for CASRLDRSGYTF.

The J gene is TRBJ1-6, the V gene TRBV19, with D possibly being TRBD1 (5 bases). Germline V lookup: CDR1 LNHDA, CDR2 SQIVND (reference sequence). The CDR3 loop spans 15 amino acids. The V and J ends lost 1 base and 9 bases respectively, with 13 bases between them. This CDR3 is CASSIVGTGGSPLHF. The CDR3 DNA reads as TGTGCCAGTAGTATAGTTGGTACAGGTGGTTCACCCCTCCACTTT. The whole variable domain, filled in from reference TRBV19 and TRBJ1-6, reads DGGITQSPKYLFRKEGQNVTLSCEQNLNHDAMYWYRQDPGQGLRLIYYSQIVNDFQKGDIAEGYSVSREKKESFPLTVTSAQKNPTAFYLCASSIVGTGGSPLHFGNGTRLTVT.

V is TRBV14 and J is TRBJ1-2; maybe TRBD1 (5 bases). There are 12 residues in the CDR3. V lost 1 base and J lost 10, with 10 bases in between. The germline V gene encodes CDR1 SGHDN and CDR2 FVKESK. CDR3 nucleotides: TGTGCCAGCAGCCAAGTGCAGGGACTCTACACCTTC. Translating it yields CASSQVQGLYTF.

The rearrangement uses TRBV5-1 and TRBJ1-1, with D perhaps matching TRBD1 (6 bases). Germline assignment: CDR1 SGHRS and CDR2 YFSETQ. V was shortened by 5 bases and J by 2 bases, with 16 bases between the two germline ends. The CDR3 runs 15 residues. CDR3 region: CASSYTSGANTEAFF. The CDR3 DNA is TGCGCCAGCAGTTACACCTCAGGGGCAAACACTGAAGCTTTCTTT.

The V gene is TRBV5-4, the J gene TRBJ2-3, with 7 bases matching TRBD2. The CDR3 runs 15 residues. V lost 4 bases to trimming and J lost 3 bases; unmatched junction nucleotides: 8. Germline CDR1 and CDR2: SGHNT and YYREEE (reference sequence). CDR3: CASSRTSDGTDTQYF. The CDR3 DNA reads as TGTGCCAGCAGCCGTACTAGCGATGGAACAGATACGCAGTATTTT.

Only one count was recorded for this clone. This chain links TRBV29-1 with TRBJ1-1; D might be TRBD1 (5 bases). The CDR3 covers 12 residues. Germline assignment: CDR1 SQVTM and CDR2 ANQGSEA. V was shortened by 2 bases and J by 6 bases, with 10 bases between the two germline ends. CDR3 DNA sequence: TGCAGCGTTGAATGGGGGGTCTCTGAAGCTTTCTTT. Amino acid sequence: CSVEWGVSEAFF.